One TCR beta chain is described in this entry. Its specificity is unknown. The sample originates from a study of cytomegalovirus exposure and HLA in healthy donors. Whole-study findings and limits: Within the 95 to 150 validation repertoires, first-cohort TCR clusters tended to co-occur, according to a later analysis. High sensitivity and specificity were reportedly achieved when the classifier diagnosed cytomegalovirus status.

Repertoires were generated with immunoSEQ multiplex PCR, while TCRdb's copy carries only in-frame clones and drops some. The sample has 70,000 or so clones; approximately 91% are singletons. Trimming pared 5 bases from V and 3 bases from J, leaving 17 bases between. This CDR3 is built from 16 residues. Germline V gene data show CDR1 as MDHEN and CDR2 as SYDVKM. The sample comprised PBMCs. The gene calls are TRBV28 and TRBJ1-5; possible D gene TRBD1, 6 bases. The TCR sequence derives from a man aged 18 to 30 in good health and CMV-seronegative. CDR3 bases: TGTGCCAGCAGTCCTGAAGGGAGGGGGAACAATCAGCCCCAGCATTTT. Amino acid sequence: CASSPEGRGNNQPQHF.